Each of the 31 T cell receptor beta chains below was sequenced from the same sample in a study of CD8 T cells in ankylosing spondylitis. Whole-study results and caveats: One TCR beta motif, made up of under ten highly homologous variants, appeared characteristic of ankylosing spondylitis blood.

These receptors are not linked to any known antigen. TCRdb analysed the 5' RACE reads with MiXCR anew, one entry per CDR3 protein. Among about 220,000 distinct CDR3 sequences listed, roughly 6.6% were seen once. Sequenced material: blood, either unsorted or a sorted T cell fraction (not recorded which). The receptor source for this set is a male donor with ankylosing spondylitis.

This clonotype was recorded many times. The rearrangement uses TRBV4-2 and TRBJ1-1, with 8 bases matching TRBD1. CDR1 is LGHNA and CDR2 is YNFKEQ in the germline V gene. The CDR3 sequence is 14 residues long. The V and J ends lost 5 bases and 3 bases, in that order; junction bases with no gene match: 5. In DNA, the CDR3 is TGTGCCAGCAGCAGCAGGGGGCTGGACACTGAAGCTTTCTTT. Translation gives CASSSRGLDTEAFF.

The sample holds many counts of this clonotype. CDR3 nucleotides: TGTGCCAGCAGCCGGGGGGCACGCACCGGGGAGCTGTTTTTT. This sequence encodes CASSRGARTGELFF. The chain uses TRBV27 and TRBJ2-2; TRBD2 is a possible D gene (7 bases). Germline V gene data show CDR1 as MNHEY and CDR2 as SMNVEV (reference sequence). The CDR3 is 14 residues long. Trimming shortened V by 6 bases and J by 4 bases, and 12 bases separated the two germline ends.

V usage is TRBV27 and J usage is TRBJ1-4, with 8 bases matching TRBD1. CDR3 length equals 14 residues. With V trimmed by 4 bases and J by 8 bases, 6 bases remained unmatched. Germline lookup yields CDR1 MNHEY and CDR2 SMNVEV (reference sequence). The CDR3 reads CASSYGTGLEKLFF. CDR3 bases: TGTGCCAGCAGTTACGGGACAGGCTTGGAAAAACTGTTTTTT.

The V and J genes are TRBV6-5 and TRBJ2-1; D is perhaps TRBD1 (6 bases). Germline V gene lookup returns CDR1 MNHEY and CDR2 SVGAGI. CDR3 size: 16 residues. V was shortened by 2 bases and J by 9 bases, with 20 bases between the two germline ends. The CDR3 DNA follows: TGTGCCAGCAGTTACCCCGGACAGTTTAGGCGTGGTGAGCAGTTCTTC. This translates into CASSYPGQFRRGEQFF.

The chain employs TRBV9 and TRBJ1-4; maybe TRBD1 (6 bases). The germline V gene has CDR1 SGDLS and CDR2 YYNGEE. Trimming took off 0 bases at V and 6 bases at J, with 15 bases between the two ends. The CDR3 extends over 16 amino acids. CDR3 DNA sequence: TGTGCCAGCAGCGTAGGATCCGGGGGCGCATATGAAAAACTGTTTTTT. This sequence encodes CASSVGSGGAYEKLFF.

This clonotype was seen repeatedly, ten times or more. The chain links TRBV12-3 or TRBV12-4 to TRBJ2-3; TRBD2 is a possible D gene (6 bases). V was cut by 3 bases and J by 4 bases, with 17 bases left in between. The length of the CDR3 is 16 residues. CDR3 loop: CASSLSGSFSPDTQYF. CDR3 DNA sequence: TGTGCCAGCAGTTTGAGCGGGTCGTTCAGTCCAGATACGCAGTATTTT.

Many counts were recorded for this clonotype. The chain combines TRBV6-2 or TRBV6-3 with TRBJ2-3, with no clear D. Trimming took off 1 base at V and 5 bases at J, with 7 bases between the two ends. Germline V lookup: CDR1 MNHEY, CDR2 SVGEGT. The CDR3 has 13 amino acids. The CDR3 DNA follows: TGTGCCAGCAGTTACTACAAGGGAGATACGCAGTATTTT. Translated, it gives CASSYYKGDTQYF.

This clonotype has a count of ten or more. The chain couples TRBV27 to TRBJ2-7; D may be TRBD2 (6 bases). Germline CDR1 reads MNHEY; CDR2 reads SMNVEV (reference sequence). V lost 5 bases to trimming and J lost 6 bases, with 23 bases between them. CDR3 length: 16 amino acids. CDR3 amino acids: CASSELPGLPPAEQYF. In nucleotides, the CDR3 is TGTGCCAGCAGTGAACTTCCGGGACTTCCACCTGCCGAGCAGTACTTC.

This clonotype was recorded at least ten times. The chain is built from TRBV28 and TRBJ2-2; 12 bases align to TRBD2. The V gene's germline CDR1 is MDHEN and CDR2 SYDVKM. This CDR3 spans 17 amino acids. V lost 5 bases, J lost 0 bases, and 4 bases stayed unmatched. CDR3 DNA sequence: TGTGCCAGCAGTCCGGGACTAGCGGGTGCGAACACCGGGGAGCTGTTTTTT. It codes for CASSPGLAGANTGELFF.

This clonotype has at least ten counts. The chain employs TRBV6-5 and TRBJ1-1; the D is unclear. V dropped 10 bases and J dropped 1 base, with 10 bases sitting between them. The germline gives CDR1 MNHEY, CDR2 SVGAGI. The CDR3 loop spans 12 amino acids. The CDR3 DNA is TGTGCCACTAACGACCGGAACACTGAAGCTTTCTTT. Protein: CATNDRNTEAFF.

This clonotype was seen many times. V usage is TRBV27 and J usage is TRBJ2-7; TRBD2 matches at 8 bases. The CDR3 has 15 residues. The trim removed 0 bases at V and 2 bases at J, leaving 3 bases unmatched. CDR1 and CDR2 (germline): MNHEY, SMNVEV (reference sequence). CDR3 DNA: TGTGCCAGCAGTTTATCCGGGGGGGTGGCCTACGAGCAGTACTTC. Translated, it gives CASSLSGGVAYEQYF.

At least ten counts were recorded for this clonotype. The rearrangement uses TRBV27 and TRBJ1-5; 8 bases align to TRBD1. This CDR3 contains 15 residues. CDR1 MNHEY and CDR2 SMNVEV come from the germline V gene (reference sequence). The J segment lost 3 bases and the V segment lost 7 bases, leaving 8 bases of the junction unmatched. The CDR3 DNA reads TGTGCCAGCAACCCAGGGACAGGTTCCAATCAGCCCCAGCATTTT. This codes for CASNPGTGSNQPQHF.

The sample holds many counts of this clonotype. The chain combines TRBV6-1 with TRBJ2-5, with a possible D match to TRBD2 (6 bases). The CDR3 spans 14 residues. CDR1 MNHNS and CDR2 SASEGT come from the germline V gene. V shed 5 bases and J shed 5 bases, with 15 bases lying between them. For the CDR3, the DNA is TGTGCCAGCAGTAATCCCCCAGGAGGGGAGACCCAGTACTTC. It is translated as CASSNPPGGETQYF.

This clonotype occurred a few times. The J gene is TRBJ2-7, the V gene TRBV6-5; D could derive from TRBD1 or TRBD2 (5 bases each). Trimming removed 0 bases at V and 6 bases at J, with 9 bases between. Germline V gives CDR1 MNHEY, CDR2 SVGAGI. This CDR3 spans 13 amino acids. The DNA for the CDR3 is TGTGCCAGCAGTTACTCGGGGGACCTCGAGCAGTACTTC. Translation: CASSYSGDLEQYF.

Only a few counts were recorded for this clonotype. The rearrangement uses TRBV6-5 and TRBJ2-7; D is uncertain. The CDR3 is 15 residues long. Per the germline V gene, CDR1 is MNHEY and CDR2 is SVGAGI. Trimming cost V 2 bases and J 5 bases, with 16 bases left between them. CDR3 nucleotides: TGTGCCAGCAGTTACGGGTTCTCGGCGGTGCACGAGCAGTACTTC. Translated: CASSYGFSAVHEQYF.

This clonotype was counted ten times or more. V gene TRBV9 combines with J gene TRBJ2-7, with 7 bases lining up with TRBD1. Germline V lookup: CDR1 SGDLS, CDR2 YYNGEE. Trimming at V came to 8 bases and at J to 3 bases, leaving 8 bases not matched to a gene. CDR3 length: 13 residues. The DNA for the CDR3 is TGTGCCAGGAGCACCCGACAGGGCTACGAGCAGTACTTC. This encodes CARSTRQGYEQYF.

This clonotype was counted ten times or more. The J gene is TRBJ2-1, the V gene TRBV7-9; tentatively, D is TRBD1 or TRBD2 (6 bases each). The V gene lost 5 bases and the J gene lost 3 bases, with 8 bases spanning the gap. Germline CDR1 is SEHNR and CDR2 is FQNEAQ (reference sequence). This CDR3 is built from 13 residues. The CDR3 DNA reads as TGTGCCAGCAGCCGGGGGCTCTACAATGAGCAGTTCTTC. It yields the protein CASSRGLYNEQFF.

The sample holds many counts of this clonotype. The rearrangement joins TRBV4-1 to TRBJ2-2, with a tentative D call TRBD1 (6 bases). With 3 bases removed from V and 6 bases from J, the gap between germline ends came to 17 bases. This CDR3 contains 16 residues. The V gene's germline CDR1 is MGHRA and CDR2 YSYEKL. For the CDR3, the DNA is TGCGCCAGCAGCCACCAGGGGCCCCTTCCGGCCGGGGAGCTGTTTTTT. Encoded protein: CASSHQGPLPAGELFF.

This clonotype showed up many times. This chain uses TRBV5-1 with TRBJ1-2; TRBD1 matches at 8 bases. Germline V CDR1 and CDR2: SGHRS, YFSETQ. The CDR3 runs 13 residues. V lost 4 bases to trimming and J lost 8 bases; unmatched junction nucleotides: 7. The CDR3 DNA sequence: TGCGCCAGCAGCCAGGACAGGGTCGGAGGCTACACCTTC. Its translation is CASSQDRVGGYTF.

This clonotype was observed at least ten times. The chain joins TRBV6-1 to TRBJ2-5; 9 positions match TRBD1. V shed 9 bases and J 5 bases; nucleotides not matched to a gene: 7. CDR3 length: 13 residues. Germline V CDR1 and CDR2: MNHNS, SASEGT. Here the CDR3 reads CASGTGRWETQYF. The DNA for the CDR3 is TGTGCCAGTGGGACAGGGAGGTGGGAGACCCAGTACTTC.

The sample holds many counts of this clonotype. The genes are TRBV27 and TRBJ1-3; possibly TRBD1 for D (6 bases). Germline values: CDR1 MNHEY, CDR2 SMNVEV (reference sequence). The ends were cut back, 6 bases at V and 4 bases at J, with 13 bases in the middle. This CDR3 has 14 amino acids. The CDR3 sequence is CASSPGGRGNTIYF. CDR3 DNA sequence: TGTGCCAGCAGCCCCGGGGGGCGCGGAAACACCATATATTTT.

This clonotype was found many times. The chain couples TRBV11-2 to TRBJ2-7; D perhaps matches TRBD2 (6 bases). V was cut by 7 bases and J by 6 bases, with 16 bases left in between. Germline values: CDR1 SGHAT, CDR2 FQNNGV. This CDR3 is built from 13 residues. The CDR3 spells CASTTGLVFEQYF. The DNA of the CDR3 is TGTGCCAGCACCACGGGACTTGTATTCGAGCAGTACTTC. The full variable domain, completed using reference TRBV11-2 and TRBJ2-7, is EAGVAQSPRYKIIEKRQSVAFWCNPISGHATLYWYQQILGQGPKLLIQFQNNGVVDDSQLPKDRFSAERLKGVDSTLKIQPAKLEDSAVYLCASTTGLVFEQYFGPGTRLTVT.

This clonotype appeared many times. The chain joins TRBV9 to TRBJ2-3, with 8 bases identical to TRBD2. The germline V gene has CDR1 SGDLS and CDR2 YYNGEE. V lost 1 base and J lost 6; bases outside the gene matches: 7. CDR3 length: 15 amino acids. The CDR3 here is CASSVTGGAVDTQYF. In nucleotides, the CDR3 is TGTGCCAGCAGCGTAACCGGGGGGGCGGTGGATACGCAGTATTTT.

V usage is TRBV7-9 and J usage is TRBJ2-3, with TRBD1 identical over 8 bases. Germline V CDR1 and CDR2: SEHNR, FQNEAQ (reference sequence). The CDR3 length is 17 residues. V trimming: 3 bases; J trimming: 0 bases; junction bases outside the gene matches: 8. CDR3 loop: CASSFRDRGPSTDTQYF. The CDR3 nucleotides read TGTGCCAGCAGCTTCCGAGACAGGGGTCCTAGCACAGATACGCAGTATTTT.

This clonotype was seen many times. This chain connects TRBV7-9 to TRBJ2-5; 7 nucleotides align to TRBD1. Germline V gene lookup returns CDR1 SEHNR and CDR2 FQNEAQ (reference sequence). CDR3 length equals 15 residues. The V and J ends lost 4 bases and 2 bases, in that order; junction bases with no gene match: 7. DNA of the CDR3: TGTGCCAGCAGCTCCCACAGGGGAGAACAAGAGACCCAGTACTTC. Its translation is CASSSHRGEQETQYF.

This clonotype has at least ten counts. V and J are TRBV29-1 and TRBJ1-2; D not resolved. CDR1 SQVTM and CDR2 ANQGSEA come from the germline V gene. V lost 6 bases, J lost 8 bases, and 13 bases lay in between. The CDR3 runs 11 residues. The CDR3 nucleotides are TGCAGCGTCCACAATAGTAGAGGCTACACCTTC. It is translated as CSVHNSRGYTF.

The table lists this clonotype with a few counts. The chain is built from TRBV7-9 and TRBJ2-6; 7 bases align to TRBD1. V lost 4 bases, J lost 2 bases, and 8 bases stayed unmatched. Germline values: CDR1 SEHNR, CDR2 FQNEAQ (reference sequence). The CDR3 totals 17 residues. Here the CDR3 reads CASSSGSTGTGANVLTF. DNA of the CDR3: TGTGCCAGCAGCTCCGGATCGACAGGGACTGGGGCCAACGTCCTGACTTTC.

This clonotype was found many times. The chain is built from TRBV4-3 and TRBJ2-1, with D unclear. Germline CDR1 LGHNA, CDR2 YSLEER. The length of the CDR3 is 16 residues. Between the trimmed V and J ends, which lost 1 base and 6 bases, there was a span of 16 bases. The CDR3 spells CASSQAPGSNSNEQFF. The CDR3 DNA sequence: TGCGCCAGCAGCCAAGCCCCCGGGTCTAATTCCAATGAGCAGTTCTTC.

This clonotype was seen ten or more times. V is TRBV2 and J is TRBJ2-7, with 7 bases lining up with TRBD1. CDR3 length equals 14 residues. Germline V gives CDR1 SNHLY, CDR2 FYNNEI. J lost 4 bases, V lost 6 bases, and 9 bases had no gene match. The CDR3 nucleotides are TGTGCCAGCAGGGCCGGGACAGCGGATTACGAGCAGTACTTC. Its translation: CASRAGTADYEQYF.

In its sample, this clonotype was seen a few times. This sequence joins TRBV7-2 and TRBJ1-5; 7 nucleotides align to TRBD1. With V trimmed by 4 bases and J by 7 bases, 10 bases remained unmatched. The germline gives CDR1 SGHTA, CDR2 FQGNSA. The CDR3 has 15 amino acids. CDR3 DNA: TGTGCCAGCAGCTCCCCTAACAGGGGAGGGCAGCCCCAGCATTTT. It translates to CASSSPNRGGQPQHF.

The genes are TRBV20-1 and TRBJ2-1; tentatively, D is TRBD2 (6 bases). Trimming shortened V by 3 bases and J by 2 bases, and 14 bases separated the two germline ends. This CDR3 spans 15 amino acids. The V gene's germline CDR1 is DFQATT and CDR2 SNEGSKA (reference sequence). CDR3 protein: CSASLDGGPYNEQFF. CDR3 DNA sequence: TGCAGTGCTAGTCTTGACGGGGGACCCTACAATGAGCAGTTCTTC.